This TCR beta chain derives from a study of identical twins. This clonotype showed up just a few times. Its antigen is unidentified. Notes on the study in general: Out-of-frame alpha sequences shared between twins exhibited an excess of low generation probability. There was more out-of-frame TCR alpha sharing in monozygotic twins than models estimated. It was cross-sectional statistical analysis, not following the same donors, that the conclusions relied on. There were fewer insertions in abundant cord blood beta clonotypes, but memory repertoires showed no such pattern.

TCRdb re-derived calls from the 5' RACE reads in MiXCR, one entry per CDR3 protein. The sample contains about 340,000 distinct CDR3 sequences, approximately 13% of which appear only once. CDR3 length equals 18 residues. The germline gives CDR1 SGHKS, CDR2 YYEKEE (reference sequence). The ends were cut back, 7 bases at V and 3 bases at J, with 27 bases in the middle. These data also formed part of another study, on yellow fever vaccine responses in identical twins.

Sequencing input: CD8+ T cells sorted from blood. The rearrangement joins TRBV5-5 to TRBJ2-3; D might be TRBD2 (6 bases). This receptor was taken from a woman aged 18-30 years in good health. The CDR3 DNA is TGTGCCAGCGACCTTAGGTACCTAGGACACGGAGGGACAGATACGCAGTATTTT. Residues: CASDLRYLGHGGTDTQYF.